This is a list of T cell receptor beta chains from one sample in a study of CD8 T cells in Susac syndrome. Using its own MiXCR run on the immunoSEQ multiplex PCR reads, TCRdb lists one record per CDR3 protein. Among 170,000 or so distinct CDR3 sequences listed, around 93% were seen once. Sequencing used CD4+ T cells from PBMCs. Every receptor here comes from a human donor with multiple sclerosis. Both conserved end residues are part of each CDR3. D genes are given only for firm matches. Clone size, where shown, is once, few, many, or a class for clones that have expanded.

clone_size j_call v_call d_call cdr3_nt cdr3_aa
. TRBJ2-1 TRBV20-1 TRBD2 TGCAGTGCTAGAGATCTGGGGGCGACTAGCGGGAGTTTCAATGAGCAGTTCTTC CSARDLGATSGSFNEQFF
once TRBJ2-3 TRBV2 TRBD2 TGTGCCAGTAAGCGGGGGGGCCTAGATACGCAGTATTTT CASKRGGLDTQYF
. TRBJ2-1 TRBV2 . TGTGCCAGCAGTTCCCAGGGGTACAATGAGCAGTTCTTC CASSSQGYNEQFF
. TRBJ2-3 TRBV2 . TGTGCCAGCAGTGAAGCTGCGTTGAGCACAGATACGCAGTATTTT CASSEAALSTDTQYF
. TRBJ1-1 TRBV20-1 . TGCAGTGCTACGACGGGGGAGACCACTGAAGCTTTCTTT CSATTGETTEAFF
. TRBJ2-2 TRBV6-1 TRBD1 TGTGCCAGCAGGGACAGGGATATAACGAACACCGGGGAGCTGTTTTTT CASRDRDITNTGELFF
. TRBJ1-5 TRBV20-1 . TGCAGTGCTAGACCTAGGGTTTTCGGGGCGGGCAATCAGCCCCAGCATTTT CSARPRVFGAGNQPQHF
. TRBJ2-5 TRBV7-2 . TGTGCCAGCAGCTTATGGGCCTGGGAGACCCAGTACTTC CASSLWAWETQYF
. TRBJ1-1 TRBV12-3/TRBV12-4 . TGTGCCAGCAGTCTTGGACAAATGGGAGGGACTGAAGCTTTCTTT CASSLGQMGGTEAFF
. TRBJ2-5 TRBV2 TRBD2 TGTGCCAGCAGTGATAGCCAGCGGGGAACCCAGTACTTC CASSDSQRGTQYF
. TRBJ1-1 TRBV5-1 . TGCGCCAGCAGCTTGGACAGGATAGAAGTTTTCTTT CASSLDRIEVFF
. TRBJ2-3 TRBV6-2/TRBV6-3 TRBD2 TGTGCCAGCAGTTACGTGGCTAGCGGGAGTGGTACGCAGTATTTT CASSYVASGSGTQYF
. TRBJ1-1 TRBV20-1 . TGCAGTGCTAGCCCGGGATACATGGACACTGAAGCTTTCTTT CSASPGYMDTEAFF
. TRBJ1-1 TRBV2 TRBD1 TGTGCCAGCAGTGGGACAGGGGTCGTCACTGAAGCTTTCTTT CASSGTGVVTEAFF
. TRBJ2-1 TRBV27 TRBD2 TGTGCCAGCAGTGCATTTCTAGCGGGGACTTTCAATGAGCAGTTCTTC CASSAFLAGTFNEQFF
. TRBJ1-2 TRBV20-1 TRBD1 TGCAGTGCCCAGGGACAGGGATATGGCTACACCTTC CSAQGQGYGYTF
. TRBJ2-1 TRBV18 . TGTGCCAGCTCACCACGTCCGGGAAGCTCCTACAATGAGCAGTTCTTC CASSPRPGSSYNEQFF
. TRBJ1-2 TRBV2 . TGTGCCAGCAGTTTACAGATTAACTATGGCTACACCTTC CASSLQINYGYTF
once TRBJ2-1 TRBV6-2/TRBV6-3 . TGTGCCAGCAGTAACAGGGTTCCGAGCAATGAGCAGTTCTTC CASSNRVPSNEQFF
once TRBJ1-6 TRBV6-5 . TGTGCCAGCAGTTACCAGGACAGCGCCAGTTCACCCCTCCACTTT CASSYQDSASSPLHF
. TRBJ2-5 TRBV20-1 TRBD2 TGCAGTGCTAGTCTCGGGACTAGTCGCGGGACCCAGTACTTC CSASLGTSRGTQYF
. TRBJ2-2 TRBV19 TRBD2 TGTGCCAGTAGTCGGAGCGGGAGGGCCAGCGGGGAGCTGTTTTTT CASSRSGRASGELFF
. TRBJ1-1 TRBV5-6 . TGTGCCAGCAGCCTTCAAATCGGAGGTACTGAAGCTTTCTTT CASSLQIGGTEAFF
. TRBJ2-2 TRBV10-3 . TGTGCCATCAGCTTCCGACAGGCGTCGAACACCGGGGAGCTGTTTTTT CAISFRQASNTGELFF
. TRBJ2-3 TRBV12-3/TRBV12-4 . TGTGCCAGCAGTCTGGACGATGGCACAGATACGCAGTATTTT CASSLDDGTDTQYF
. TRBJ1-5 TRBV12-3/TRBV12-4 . TGTGCCAGCAGTGCAGAGGGTTCGGGCAATCAGCCCCAGCATTTT CASSAEGSGNQPQHF
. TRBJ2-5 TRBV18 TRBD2 TGTGCCAGCTCACCACCGGGACTAGCGATTGAGACCCAGTACTTC CASSPPGLAIETQYF